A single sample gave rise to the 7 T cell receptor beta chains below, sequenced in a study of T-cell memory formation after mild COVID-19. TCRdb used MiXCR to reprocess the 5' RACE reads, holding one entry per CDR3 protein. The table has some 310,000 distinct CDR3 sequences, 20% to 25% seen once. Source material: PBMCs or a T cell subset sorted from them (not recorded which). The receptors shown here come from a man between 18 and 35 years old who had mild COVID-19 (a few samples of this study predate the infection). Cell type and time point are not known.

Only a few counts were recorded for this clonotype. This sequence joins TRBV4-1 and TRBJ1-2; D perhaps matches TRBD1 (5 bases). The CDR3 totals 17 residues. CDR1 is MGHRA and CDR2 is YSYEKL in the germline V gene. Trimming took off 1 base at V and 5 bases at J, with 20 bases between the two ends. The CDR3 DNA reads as TGCGCCAGCAGCCAAGGTCTTTCTGGGGCGGTGCCTTATGGCTACACCTTC. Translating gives CASSQGLSGAVPYGYTF.

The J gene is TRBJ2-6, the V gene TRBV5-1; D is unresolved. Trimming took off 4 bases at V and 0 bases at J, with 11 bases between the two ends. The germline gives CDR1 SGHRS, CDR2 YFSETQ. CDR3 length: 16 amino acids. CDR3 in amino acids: CASSPNPHSGANVLTF. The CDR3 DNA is TGCGCCAGCAGCCCGAATCCTCACTCTGGGGCCAACGTCCTGACTTTC.

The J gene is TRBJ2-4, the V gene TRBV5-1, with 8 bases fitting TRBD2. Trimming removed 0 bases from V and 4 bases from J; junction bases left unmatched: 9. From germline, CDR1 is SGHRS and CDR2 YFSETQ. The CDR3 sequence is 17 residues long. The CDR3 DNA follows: TGCGCCAGCAGCTTGGCCCTAGGACTAGCCATGAAAAACATTCAGTACTTC. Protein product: CASSLALGLAMKNIQYF.

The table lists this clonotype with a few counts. CDR3: CASSSGEYNNSPLHF. The CDR3 nucleotides read TGTGCCAGCAGCTCCGGGGAGTATAATAATTCACCCCTCCACTTT. The chain has TRBV5-5 and TRBJ1-6; D gene uncertain. The CDR3 extends over 15 amino acids. Trimming removed 3 bases at V and 5 bases at J, with 12 bases between. The germline V gene encodes CDR1 SGHKS and CDR2 YYEKEE (reference sequence).

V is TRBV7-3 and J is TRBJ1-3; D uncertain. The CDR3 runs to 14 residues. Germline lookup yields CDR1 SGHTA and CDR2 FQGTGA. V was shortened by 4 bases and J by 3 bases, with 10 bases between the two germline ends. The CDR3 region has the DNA TGTGCCAGCAGCTGGGCGGCAATTGGAAACACCATATATTTT. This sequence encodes CASSWAAIGNTIYF.

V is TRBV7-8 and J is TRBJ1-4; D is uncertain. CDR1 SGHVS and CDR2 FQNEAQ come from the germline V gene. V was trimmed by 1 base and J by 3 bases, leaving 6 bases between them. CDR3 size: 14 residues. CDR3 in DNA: TGTGCCAGCAGCTTAGATACGGCTAATGAAAAACTGTTTTTT. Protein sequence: CASSLDTANEKLFF.

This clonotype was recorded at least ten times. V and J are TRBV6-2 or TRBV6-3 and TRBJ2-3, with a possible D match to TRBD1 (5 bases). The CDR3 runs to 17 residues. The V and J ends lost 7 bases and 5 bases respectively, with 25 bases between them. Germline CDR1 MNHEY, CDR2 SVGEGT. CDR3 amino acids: CASIPPQGTDTGDTQYF. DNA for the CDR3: TGTGCCAGCATTCCGCCCCAGGGTACCGACACAGGAGATACGCAGTATTTT.